The 2 T cell receptor beta chains below come from one sample, sequenced in a study of blood T cell repertoires in COVID-19. Using immunoSEQ multiplex PCR, the repertoire was profiled, and TCRdb retains in-frame clones only, with some absent. This sample carries more than 300,000 clones, about 90% of them seen once, and the ten largest clones take about 10%. Sequenced input: peripheral blood. The origin of the receptors is a young woman with COVID-19, enrolled during active disease.

The rearrangement links TRBV6-5 to TRBJ2-7; D is unclear. The CDR3 length is 13 residues. The ends were cut back, 0 bases at V and 6 bases at J, with 9 bases in the middle. Germline loops: CDR1 MNHEY, CDR2 SVGAGI. CDR3 DNA sequence: TGTGCCAGCAGTTACTCCACTCCGGGCGAGCAGTACTTC. Encoded protein: CASSYSTPGEQYF.

V gene TRBV19 combines with J gene TRBJ2-1; perhaps TRBD1 as D (6 bases). This CDR3 is 15 amino acids long. In germline, CDR1 is LNHDA, CDR2 SQIVND (reference sequence). Trimming took off 1 base at V and 4 bases at J, with 11 bases between the two ends. The CDR3 reads CASSIGRQDYNEQFF. CDR3 nucleotides: TGTGCCAGTAGTATAGGTCGACAGGATTACAATGAGCAGTTCTTC.